The clone carrying this T cell receptor beta chain was detected only a few times. Its antigen is currently unknown. TCRdb analysed the reads with MiXCR anew, one entry per CDR3 protein. The profile shows 800,000 to 950,000 distinct CDR3 sequences, 30% to 35% of them singletons. This sample is drawn from a study of T cell repertoires in cytomegalovirus infection. Study in general: Recently identified HLA-C-restricted CMV epitopes were among the peptides used. Both CMV infection and a matching HLA type were indicated by public TCR beta signatures. Study-level points and caveats: Carriers of CMV plus the relevant HLA were identified by cumulative public TCR beta family frequency.

The sequencing used cultured CD8+ T cells from PBMCs, collected from culture after CMV antigen stimulation. This sequence originates from a human donor in good health (CMV status not recorded). Some clones in this sample may be carry-over from other donors' samples.

The CDR3 DNA is TGTGCCAGCAGCAGCCGGCCCTCAGGACAGCGGAACATTCAGTACTTC. Its translation is CASSSRPSGQRNIQYF. This chain joins TRBV11-3 and TRBJ2-4; TRBD1 might be the D (6 bases). Germline CDR1 reads SGHNT; CDR2 reads YENEEA. This CDR3 region has 16 residues. V dropped 5 bases and J dropped 7 bases, with 21 bases sitting between them. The variable domain in full, completed from reference TRBV11-3 and TRBJ2-4, reads EAGVVQSPRYKIIEKKQPVAFWCNPISGHNTLYWYLQNLGQGPELLIRYENEEAVDDSQLPKDRFSAERLKGVDSTLKIQPAELGDSAVYLCASSSRPSGQRNIQYFGAGTRLSVL.